These 18 T cell receptor beta chains came from one sample sequenced in a study of blood T cell repertoires in COVID-19. Sequencing was performed with immunoSEQ multiplex PCR; in TCRdb, only in-frame clones are kept and a portion is missing. Of hundreds of thousands of clones listed, 70% to 90% are singletons. Sequencing was done on a sample of peripheral blood. These receptors were collected from a man aged 35 to 55 with acute or convalescent COVID-19.

J is TRBJ2-2 and V is TRBV7-2; 9 bases fit TRBD2. The trim removed 3 bases at V and 4 bases at J, leaving 6 bases unmatched. CDR1 and CDR2 (germline): SGHTA, FQGNSA. This CDR3 is built from 16 residues. Here the CDR3 DNA reads TGTGCCAGCAGCTTCGCTAGCGGGGAGGTCACCGGGGAGCTGTTTTTT. Translated, it gives CASSFASGEVTGELFF.

As to this clone: Other DNA sequences of this sample code for an identical CDR3. This chain joins TRBV5-1 and TRBJ1-1; 7 bases align to TRBD1. The CDR3 is made up of 14 amino acids. Germline V gene sequence: CDR1 SGHRS, CDR2 YFSETQ. The trim removed 0 bases at V and 1 base at J, leaving 0 bases unmatched. This CDR3 is CASSLAGGNTEAFF. The CDR3 DNA follows: TGCGCCAGCAGCTTGGCAGGGGGGAACACTGAAGCTTTCTTT.

This clone has a handful of counts. The rearrangement uses TRBV2 and TRBJ1-2; 8 bases line up with TRBD1. The CDR3 length is 17 residues. The germline CDR1 and CDR2 sequences are SNHLY and FYNNEI. With 4 bases clipped from V and 7 bases from J, the junction kept 17 bases outside the gene matches. The CDR3 reads CASSARLIRQGTGGYTF. The CDR3 DNA follows: TGTGCCAGCAGTGCCCGTTTAATCCGACAGGGGACCGGTGGCTACACCTTC.

The rearrangement links TRBV7-2 to TRBJ2-1, with 10 bases identical to TRBD2. After removal of 5 bases from V and 9 bases from J, the junction contained 13 bases not matched to a gene. CDR1 and CDR2 from the germline V gene are SGHTA and FQGNSA. The CDR3 spans 16 residues. In DNA form, the CDR3 reads TGTGCCAGCAGCCCCCCGGGGACTAGCGTAAATATTGAGCAGTTCTTC. It translates to CASSPPGTSVNIEQFF.

The chain recombines TRBV5-1 with TRBJ2-3; a weak D match, TRBD1 (6 bases). The germline V and J ends were trimmed by 2 bases and 4 bases, with 8 bases remaining between them. This CDR3 region has 13 residues. Germline V gene lookup returns CDR1 SGHRS and CDR2 YFSETQ. CDR3 residues: CASSFGQPDTQYF. The CDR3 DNA follows: TGCGCCAGCAGCTTCGGACAGCCAGATACGCAGTATTTT. The entire variable domain, with the rest obtained from reference TRBV5-1 and TRBJ2-3, is as follows: KAGVTQTPRYLIKTRGQQVTLSCSPISGHRSVSWYQQTPGQGLQFLFEYFSETQRNKGNFPGRFSGRQFSNSRSEMNVSTLELGDSALYLCASSFGQPDTQYFGPGTRLTVL.

This clone was found a few times. The chain uses TRBV10-3 and TRBJ1-2; D call uncertain. Germline V gene sequence: CDR1 ENHRY, CDR2 SYGVKD. This CDR3 has 13 residues. Trimming took off 2 bases at V and 2 bases at J, with 6 bases between the two ends. This CDR3 reads CAISETGNYGYTF. The CDR3 nucleotides are TGTGCCATCAGTGAGACGGGAAACTATGGCTACACCTTC.

The CDR3 bases are TGTGCCAGCAGCTACCTAGGACAGTCTAATGAAAAACTGTTTTTT. Its translation is CASSYLGQSNEKLFF. V usage is TRBV7-2 and J usage is TRBJ1-4; possible D gene TRBD1, 6 bases. The germline V gene encodes CDR1 SGHTA and CDR2 FQGNSA. The CDR3 totals 15 residues. V dropped 4 bases and J dropped 3 bases, with 12 bases sitting between them.

The chain is built from TRBV28 and TRBJ1-1; a weak D match, TRBD1 (6 bases). The CDR3 has 12 residues. The V end lost 1 base, the J end lost 10 bases, and 10 bases lay between the germline ends. The germline V gene encodes CDR1 MDHEN and CDR2 SYDVKM. For the CDR3, the DNA is TGTGCCAGCAGTTTATTGGGGGGGCGAGCTTTCTTT. Residues: CASSLLGGRAFF.

This rearrangement joins TRBV7-2 to TRBJ2-2; no reliable D call. Trimming cost V 2 bases and J 5 bases, with 9 bases left between them. CDR1 is SGHTA and CDR2 is FQGNSA in the germline V gene. The CDR3 loop spans 14 amino acids. The CDR3 is CASSLLRATGELFF. The DNA of the CDR3 is TGTGCCAGCAGCTTACTTAGAGCAACCGGGGAGCTGTTTTTT. Using reference TRBV7-2 and TRBJ2-2 for the parts outside the CDR3, the full variable domain is GAGVSQSPSNKVTEKGKDVELRCDPISGHTALYWYRQSLGQGLEFLIYFQGNSAPDKSGLPSDRFSAERTGGSVSTLTIQRTQQEDSAVYLCASSLLRATGELFFGEGSRLTVL.

The chain carries TRBV7-8 and TRBJ1-4; D not resolved. Per germline, CDR1 SGHVS and CDR2 FQNEAQ. Deletions cut 3 bases from V and 6 bases from J, with 8 bases between. The CDR3 is made up of 13 amino acids. The DNA of the CDR3 is TGTGCCAGCAGCTTCGGGGAGGATGAAAAACTGTTTTTT. Translating it yields CASSFGEDEKLFF.

Written as DNA, the CDR3 is TGTGCCAGCAGCCCCGCGGGGCTAGCTATCACAGATACGCAGTATTTT. Protein sequence: CASSPAGLAITDTQYF. The chain employs TRBV7-9 and TRBJ2-3; a possible D gene is TRBD2 (6 bases). CDR3 length equals 16 residues. V gave up 5 bases and J gave up 2 bases, with 17 bases separating them. Germline V lookup: CDR1 SEHNR, CDR2 FQNEAQ (reference sequence).

The chain combines TRBV21-1 with TRBJ2-1; the table's D call of TRBD2 was not tested on the DNA. TRBV21-1 is a pseudogene segment. This CDR3 is 16 amino acids long. The CDR3 loop is CASSFGEEFAYNEQFF. The CDR3 coding sequence is TGTGCCAGCAGCTTCGGGGAGGAATTCGCCTACAATGAGCAGTTCTTC.

This sequence joins TRBV30 and TRBJ1-5; D perhaps matches TRBD1 (6 bases). V was pared by 2 bases and J by 4 bases, with 15 bases between. Germline CDR1 and CDR2: GTSNPN and SVGIG (reference sequence). This CDR3 is built from 15 residues. The CDR3, as DNA: TGTGCCTGGAGTTCAACAGGGAGGGGAAATCAGCCCCAGCATTTT. Its protein product is CAWSSTGRGNQPQHF.

V is TRBV19 and J is TRBJ2-1; 8 bases are a match to TRBD2. V shed 7 bases and J 5 bases; nucleotides not matched to a gene: 7. Germline CDR1 LNHDA, CDR2 SQIVND (reference sequence). This CDR3 is 14 amino acids long. The CDR3 DNA sequence: TGTGCCAGTAAAGCGGGAGCAAATAACAATGAGCAGTTCTTC. It specifies CASKAGANNNEQFF.

The chain employs TRBV29-1 and TRBJ1-1, with D possibly being TRBD1 (5 bases). Germline loops: CDR1 SQVTM, CDR2 ANQGSEA. V was trimmed by 7 bases and J by 1 base, leaving 13 bases between them. CDR3 length: 13 residues. The CDR3 region is CSAHSQENTEAFF. CDR3 DNA: TGCAGCGCCCATTCACAGGAGAACACTGAAGCTTTCTTT.

This clone was counted a single time. The gene calls are TRBV23-1 and TRBJ2-2; D possibly corresponds to TRBD2 (5 bases). TRBV23-1 is designated an ORF whose function remains uncertain. This CDR3 spans 17 amino acids. Trimming removed 0 bases from V and 3 bases from J, with 14 bases in between. CDR3 bases: TGCGCCAGCAGTCAATCGGAGGAAGCCACTTACACCGGGGAGCTGTTTTTT. Translating gives CASSQSEEATYTGELFF.

This chain joins TRBV2 and TRBJ1-4; D is perhaps TRBD1 (6 bases). Trimming removed 4 bases at V and 4 bases at J, with 13 bases between. Per the germline V gene, CDR1 is SNHLY and CDR2 is FYNNEI. This CDR3 spans 15 amino acids. CDR3: CASSVGGLYNEKLFF. CDR3 bases: TGTGCCAGCAGTGTGGGGGGGCTCTATAATGAAAAACTGTTTTTT.

This clone has more than one count but fewer than ten. The CDR3 sequence: CASSQALSQTGQPQHF. CDR3 bases: TGCGCCAGCAGCCAAGCGCTCAGCCAGACGGGACAGCCCCAGCATTTT. The rearrangement joins TRBV4-1 to TRBJ1-5; D not certain. The CDR3 is 16 residues long. The V end lost 1 base, the J end lost 7 bases, and 17 bases lay between the germline ends. The germline V gene encodes CDR1 MGHRA and CDR2 YSYEKL.